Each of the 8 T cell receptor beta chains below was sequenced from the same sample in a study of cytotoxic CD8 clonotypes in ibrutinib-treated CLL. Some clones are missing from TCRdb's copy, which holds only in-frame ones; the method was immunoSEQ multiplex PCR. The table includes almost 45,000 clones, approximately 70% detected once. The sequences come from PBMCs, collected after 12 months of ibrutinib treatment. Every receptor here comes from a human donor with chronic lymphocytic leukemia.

The CDR3 bases are TGTGCCAGCAGCCTAGCGGGAGGGCCTAGCAATGAGCAGTTCTTC. Amino acid sequence: CASSLAGGPSNEQFF. This chain links TRBV6-4 with TRBJ2-1; TRBD2 agrees at 12 bases. The V gene's germline CDR1 is MRHNA and CDR2 SNTAGT. The CDR3 extends over 15 amino acids. V dropped 6 bases and J dropped 6; count of bases not matched to a gene: 6.

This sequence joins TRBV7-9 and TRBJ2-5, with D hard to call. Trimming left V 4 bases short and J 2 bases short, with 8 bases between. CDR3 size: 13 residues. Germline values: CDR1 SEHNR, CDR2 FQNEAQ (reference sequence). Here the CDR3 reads CASSYRVQETQYF. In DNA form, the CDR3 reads TGTGCCAGCAGCTATAGGGTTCAAGAGACCCAGTACTTC. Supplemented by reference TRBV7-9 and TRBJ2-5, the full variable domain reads DTGVSQNPRHKITKRGQNVTFRCDPISEHNRLYWYRQTLGQGPEFLTYFQNEAQLEKSRLLSDRFSAERPKGSFSTLEIQRTEQGDSAMYLCASSYRVQETQYFGPGTRLLVL.

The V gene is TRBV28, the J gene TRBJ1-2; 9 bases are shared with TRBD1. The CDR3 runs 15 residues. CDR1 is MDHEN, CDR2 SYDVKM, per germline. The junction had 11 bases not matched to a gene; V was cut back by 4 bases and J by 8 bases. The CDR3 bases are TGTGCCAGCAGTTCCCCTTCCGGGACAGGGCAGGGCTACACCTTC. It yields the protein CASSSPSGTGQGYTF.

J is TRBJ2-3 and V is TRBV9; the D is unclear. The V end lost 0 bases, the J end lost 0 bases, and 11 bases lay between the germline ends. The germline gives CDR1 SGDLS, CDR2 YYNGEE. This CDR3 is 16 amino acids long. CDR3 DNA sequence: TGTGCCAGCAGCGTAGCTATGGGGTCTAGCACAGATACGCAGTATTTT. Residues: CASSVAMGSSTDTQYF.

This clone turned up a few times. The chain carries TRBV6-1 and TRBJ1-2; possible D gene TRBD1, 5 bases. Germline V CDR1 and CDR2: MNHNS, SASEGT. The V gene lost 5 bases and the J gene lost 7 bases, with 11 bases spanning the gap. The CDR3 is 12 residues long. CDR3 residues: CASSFQGPGYTF. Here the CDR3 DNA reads TGTGCCAGCAGTTTCCAGGGTCCTGGCTACACCTTC.

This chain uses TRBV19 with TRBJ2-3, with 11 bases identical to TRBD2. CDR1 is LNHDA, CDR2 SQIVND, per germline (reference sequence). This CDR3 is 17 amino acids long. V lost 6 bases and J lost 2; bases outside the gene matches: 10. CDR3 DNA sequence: TGTGCCAGTAGCTTTCTGCCGGGACTAGCGGCCACAGATACGCAGTATTTT. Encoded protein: CASSFLPGLAATDTQYF.

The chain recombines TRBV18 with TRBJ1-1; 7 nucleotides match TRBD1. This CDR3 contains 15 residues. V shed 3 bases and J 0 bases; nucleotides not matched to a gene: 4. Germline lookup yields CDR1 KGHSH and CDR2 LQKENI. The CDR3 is CASSPTDRVNTEAFF. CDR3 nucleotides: TGTGCCAGCTCACCGACAGACAGGGTGAACACTGAAGCTTTCTTT.

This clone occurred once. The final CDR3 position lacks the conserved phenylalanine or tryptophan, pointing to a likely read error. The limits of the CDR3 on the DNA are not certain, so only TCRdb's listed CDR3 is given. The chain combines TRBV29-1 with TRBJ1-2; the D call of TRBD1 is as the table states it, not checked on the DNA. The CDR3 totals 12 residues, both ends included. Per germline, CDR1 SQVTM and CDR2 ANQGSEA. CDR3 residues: CSFSQAGQVILV.